This record covers a single T cell receptor beta chain. Its antigen is not identified. This sample stems from a study of cytomegalovirus exposure and HLA in healthy donors. Those who donated were healthy bone marrow donors. This CDR3 is built from 15 residues. Germline assignment: CDR1 MDHEN and CDR2 SYDVKM. The J segment lost 12 bases and the V segment lost 2 bases, leaving 14 bases of the junction unmatched. The primer mix had 60 Vbeta and 13 Jbeta primers. In the authors' methods: An analysis that came later counted 80 million or so unique TCR beta chains, 10 million to 12 million shared. This table comes from immunoSEQ multiplex PCR, and its TCRdb copy is limited to in-frame clones, with some not included. V and J calls and clone size are those listed in that table; D and trimming were worked out from the DNA. Here the sample spans approximately 160,000 clones, around 80% being singletons. Study-level findings and limits: Rarity marked most TCR sequences, yet some public TCRs occurred in many donors.

The gene calls are TRBV28 and TRBJ1-2, with 8 bases matching TRBD1. The receptor was isolated from a man in his thirties or forties in good health and CMV-seropositive. The sequencing input was PBMCs. This chain's CDR3 is CASSLGGDRGHDHTF. CDR3 nucleotides: TGTGCCAGCAGTTTAGGGGGAGACAGGGGACATGATCACACCTTC.